The next 29 T cell receptor beta chains were all read from a single sample in a study of identical twins. TCRdb itself ran the 5' RACE reads through MiXCR, one entry per CDR3 protein. The data contain around 250,000 distinct CDR3 sequences, about 8% of them singletons. These data are also associated with another study on yellow fever vaccine responses in identical twins.

Sequenced sample: CD8+ T cells sorted from blood. All receptors come from a woman younger than 30 in good health.

At least ten counts were recorded for this clonotype. V and J are TRBV29-1 and TRBJ2-1, with no clear D. The CDR3 runs to 14 residues. The germline V gene has CDR1 SQVTM and CDR2 ANQGSEA. The V end lost 4 bases, the J end lost 1 base, and 11 bases lay between the germline ends. CDR3 amino acids: CSVAPAVSYNEQFF. The CDR3 DNA sequence: TGCAGCGTTGCCCCGGCCGTTTCCTACAATGAGCAGTTCTTC.

V is TRBV7-3 and J is TRBJ2-5; possibly TRBD1 or TRBD2 for D (5 bases each). Trimming shortened V by 3 bases and J by 2 bases, and 10 bases separated the two germline ends. In germline, CDR1 is SGHTA, CDR2 FQGTGA. The CDR3 consists of 14 residues. CDR3 coding DNA: TGTGCCAGCAGCTTTGGGGGAGAGCAAGAGACCCAGTACTTC. Its translation is CASSFGGEQETQYF.

This clonotype was observed a few times. This CDR3 is CAWAYQIGPNTEAFF. DNA of the CDR3: TGTGCCTGGGCGTACCAGATAGGACCGAACACTGAAGCTTTCTTT. V gene TRBV30 combines with J gene TRBJ1-1; no clear D. Trimming pared 5 bases from V and 1 base from J, leaving 17 bases between. Germline loops: CDR1 GTSNPN, CDR2 SVGIG (reference sequence). CDR3 size: 15 residues.

The rearrangement links TRBV7-2 to TRBJ2-1; 10 nucleotides agree with TRBD2. Trimming at V came to 1 base and at J to 4 bases, leaving 4 bases not matched to a gene. This CDR3 contains 16 residues. Germline CDR1 SGHTA, CDR2 FQGNSA. CDR3 protein: CASSLVSSGGYNEQFF. CDR3 sequence (DNA): TGTGCCAGCAGCTTAGTTTCTAGCGGGGGTTACAATGAGCAGTTCTTC.

The CDR3 region has the DNA TGTGCCAGCAGCTTAACTAGAGAGACCCAGTACTTC. Translation: CASSLTRETQYF. This chain connects TRBV7-9 to TRBJ2-5; a weak D match, TRBD2 (5 bases). The ends were cut back, 2 bases at V and 4 bases at J, with 5 bases in the middle. The CDR3 is 12 residues long. CDR1 and CDR2 (germline): SEHNR, FQNEAQ (reference sequence).

This clonotype was found many times. The chain joins TRBV12-5 to TRBJ2-5; TRBD1 aligns across 7 bases. The CDR3 has 13 residues. Looked up from germline, CDR1 is LGHNT and CDR2 is FRNRAP. J was trimmed by 5 bases and V by 8 bases; bases with no gene match: 8. The CDR3: CASTLGGQETQYF. CDR3 bases: TGTGCTAGTACCTTAGGGGGCCAGGAGACCCAGTACTTC.

In this sample, this clonotype turned up a few times. This chain connects TRBV20-1 to TRBJ1-1; 7 bases fit TRBD1. V shed 1 base, J shed 0 bases, and the junction held 11 bases outside the gene matches. The V gene's germline CDR1 is DFQATT and CDR2 SNEGSKA (reference sequence). This CDR3 has 17 amino acids. The CDR3 loop reads CSARGFIGGLMNTEAFF. The CDR3 DNA sequence: TGCAGTGCTAGAGGTTTCATAGGGGGCTTGATGAACACTGAAGCTTTCTTT.

This clonotype occurred a few times. The J gene is TRBJ2-3, the V gene TRBV6-1, with D perhaps matching TRBD1 (5 bases). The V end was cut by 6 bases, the J end by 3 bases, with 16 bases between. This CDR3 contains 15 residues. Germline-derived CDR1 and CDR2 are MNHNS and SASEGT. CDR3 DNA sequence: TGTGCCAGCAGCAACAAGACAGTATTAACAGATACGCAGTATTTT. Amino acid sequence: CASSNKTVLTDTQYF.

This chain links TRBV5-6 with TRBJ1-2; perhaps TRBD1 as D (5 bases). The V gene lost 2 bases and the J gene lost 5 bases, with 16 bases spanning the gap. Germline V gives CDR1 SGHDT, CDR2 YYEEEE. The CDR3 has 15 residues. In nucleotides, the CDR3 is TGTGCCAGCAGCTTTCAGCGGGGGGGTTTTTATGGCTACACCTTC. Its protein product is CASSFQRGGFYGYTF.

This clonotype was found a few times. The rearrangement uses TRBV3-1 and TRBJ2-3; D is perhaps TRBD2 (5 bases). V lost 3 bases and J 1 base, leaving 11 bases between the germline ends. The CDR3 runs to 15 residues. Germline V gives CDR1 LGHDT, CDR2 YNNKEL (reference sequence). Here the CDR3 reads CASSHPSRGTDTQYF. DNA for the CDR3: TGTGCCAGCAGCCACCCTAGCAGAGGCACAGATACGCAGTATTTT.

This clonotype occurred a few times. J is TRBJ2-7 and V is TRBV10-3; 9 bases agree with TRBD1. In germline, CDR1 is ENHRY, CDR2 SYGVKD. The CDR3 contains 16 residues. J lost 7 bases, V lost 0 bases, and 10 bases had no gene match. CDR3 residues: CAISESLRTGQGEQYF. The CDR3 DNA reads TGTGCCATCAGTGAGTCGCTACGGACAGGACAGGGGGAGCAGTACTTC.

CDR3 DNA sequence: TGTGCCACCAGTGACCTGACAGGGGACTACAATGAGCAGTTCTTC. Its translation: CATSDLTGDYNEQFF. The rearrangement links TRBV24-1 to TRBJ2-1; the match to TRBD1 covers 8 bases. V was pared by 4 bases and J by 3 bases, with 4 bases of the junction left unmatched. This CDR3 has 15 residues. CDR1 and CDR2 from the germline V gene are KGHDR and SFDVKD.

At least ten counts were recorded for this clonotype. This rearrangement joins TRBV9 to TRBJ2-7; TRBD1 matches 9 bases. Germline CDR1 and CDR2: SGDLS and YYNGEE. The CDR3 spans 17 residues. Trimming removed 0 bases from V and 1 base from J; junction bases left unmatched: 8. The CDR3 loop reads CASSVAGTGKMSYEQYF. The CDR3 region has the DNA TGTGCCAGCAGCGTAGCTGGGACAGGGAAGATGTCCTACGAGCAGTACTTC.

The rearrangement joins TRBV7-9 to TRBJ2-5; 8 bases align to TRBD2. V gave up 4 bases and J gave up 4 bases; unmatched junction bases: 11. In germline, CDR1 is SEHNR, CDR2 FQNEAQ (reference sequence). This CDR3 contains 16 residues. The DNA for the CDR3 is TGTGCCAGCAGCTACTTACGGGGCGGGAGGATAGAGACCCAGTACTTC. This translates into CASSYLRGGRIETQYF.

There are a few counts of this clonotype. CDR3 residues: CASSQESFGDEQFF. CDR3 sequence (DNA): TGCGCCAGCAGCCAAGAATCGTTTGGCGATGAGCAGTTCTTC. V and J are TRBV4-3 and TRBJ2-1; D is uncertain. V lost 0 bases and J 8 bases, leaving 11 bases between the germline ends. This CDR3 contains 14 residues. Germline V CDR1 and CDR2: LGHNA, YSLEER.

This clonotype was counted only a few times. V usage is TRBV14 and J usage is TRBJ2-5, with D possibly matching TRBD2 (6 bases). Trimming stripped 0 bases from V and 1 base from J, with 15 bases between. CDR3 length equals 17 residues. Germline V gene sequence: CDR1 SGHDN, CDR2 FVKESK. This chain's CDR3 is CASSQEVGLLIQETQYF. The CDR3 coding sequence is TGTGCCAGCAGCCAAGAGGTTGGACTACTTATCCAAGAGACCCAGTACTTC.

The V call is TRBV6-5, the J call TRBJ2-5; 8 nucleotides align to TRBD1. After removal of 2 bases from V and 2 bases from J, the junction contained 16 bases not matched to a gene. The CDR3 is 19 amino acids. Per the germline V gene, CDR1 is MNHEY and CDR2 is SVGAGI. This CDR3 is CASSYARFHQTGAQETQYF. Written as DNA, the CDR3 is TGTGCCAGCAGTTACGCCCGCTTTCATCAGACAGGGGCTCAAGAGACCCAGTACTTC.

There are a few counts of this clonotype. This chain uses TRBV2 with TRBJ2-3; no clear D gene. In germline, CDR1 is SNHLY, CDR2 FYNNEI. Trimming removed 8 bases at V and 1 base at J, with 7 bases between. This CDR3 has 12 residues. CDR3 DNA sequence: TGTGCCAGCGTCGGCCGCACAGATACGCAGTATTTT. Translation gives CASVGRTDTQYF.

This clonotype occurred a few times. The chain has TRBV7-3 and TRBJ2-3, with D unresolved. The CDR3 totals 14 residues. Germline V gene data show CDR1 as SGHTA and CDR2 as FQGTGA. The ends were cut back, 4 bases at V and 3 bases at J, with 11 bases in the middle. The CDR3: CASSSEIRTDTQYF. DNA of the CDR3: TGTGCCAGCAGCTCCGAAATCCGAACAGATACGCAGTATTTT.

The sample holds a few counts of this clonotype. The chain employs TRBV27 and TRBJ2-7; 7 nucleotides line up with TRBD2. Looked up from germline, CDR1 is MNHEY and CDR2 is SMNVEV (reference sequence). CDR3 size: 15 residues. The V segment lost 5 bases and the J segment 0 bases; nucleotides outside the gene matches: 7. CDR3 bases: TGTGCCAGCAGTAGAACTAGCGACAGCTCCTACGAGCAGTACTTC. It translates to CASSRTSDSSYEQYF.

This clonotype was detected only a few times. The gene calls are TRBV28 and TRBJ1-5, with D possibly TRBD1 on 6 matching bases. The germline V and J ends were trimmed by 5 bases and 6 bases, with 17 bases remaining between them. CDR1 and CDR2 (germline): MDHEN, SYDVKM. The CDR3 consists of 15 residues. The CDR3 DNA reads TGTGCCAGCAGTCCAATATCAGGGGTTAGTCAGCCCCAGCATTTT. Its translation is CASSPISGVSQPQHF.

This clonotype was picked up many times. The V and J genes are TRBV5-1 and TRBJ2-7, with unresolved D. The CDR3 extends over 14 amino acids. Trimming took off 3 bases at V and 0 bases at J, with 10 bases between the two ends. The V gene's germline CDR1 is SGHRS and CDR2 YFSETQ. The CDR3 nucleotides are TGCGCCAGCAGCTCCACACCGTCCTCCTACGAGCAGTACTTC. It translates to CASSSTPSSYEQYF. The variable domain in full, completed from reference TRBV5-1 and TRBJ2-7, reads KAGVTQTPRYLIKTRGQQVTLSCSPISGHRSVSWYQQTPGQGLQFLFEYFSETQRNKGNFPGRFSGRQFSNSRSEMNVSTLELGDSALYLCASSSTPSSYEQYFGPGTRLTVT.

The V call is TRBV27, the J call TRBJ2-1; TRBD2 aligns across 8 bases. CDR3 length: 17 residues. The germline V gene encodes CDR1 MNHEY and CDR2 SMNVEV (reference sequence). V lost 3 bases and J lost 4; bases outside the gene matches: 11. CDR3 sequence reads: CASSFALTSEPYNEQFF. Written as DNA, the CDR3 is TGTGCCAGCAGTTTCGCCTTGACTAGCGAGCCTTACAATGAGCAGTTCTTC.

This clonotype was detected ten times or more. J is TRBJ2-3 and V is TRBV12-3 or TRBV12-4; 7 nucleotides match TRBD2. V gave up 5 bases and J gave up 0 bases; unmatched junction bases: 8. The CDR3 sequence is 16 residues long. This chain's CDR3 is CASSPLILASTDTQYF. DNA of the CDR3: TGTGCCAGCAGTCCCTTAATACTAGCGAGCACAGATACGCAGTATTTT.

The J gene is TRBJ2-7, the V gene TRBV29-1; TRBD2 aligns across 11 bases. The CDR3 spans 13 residues. Germline values: CDR1 SQVTM, CDR2 ANQGSEA. V lost 3 bases to trimming and J lost 2 bases; unmatched junction nucleotides: 0. The CDR3 reads CSVETSGAYEQYF. CDR3 DNA: TGCAGCGTTGAGACTAGCGGGGCCTACGAGCAGTACTTC.

This clonotype was found a few times. The gene calls are TRBV9 and TRBJ2-3; the match to TRBD2 covers 15 bases. V trimming: 4 bases; J trimming: 3 bases; junction bases outside the gene matches: 15. CDR1 is SGDLS, CDR2 YYNGEE, per germline. The CDR3 contains 20 residues. The CDR3 sequence is CASSNQYLGLAGGETDTQYF. The CDR3 nucleotides are TGTGCCAGCAGCAACCAATACTTGGGACTAGCGGGGGGCGAAACAGATACGCAGTATTTT.

At least ten counts were recorded for this clonotype. The chain recombines TRBV4-1 with TRBJ2-7, with 9 bases fitting TRBD1. J lost 3 bases, V lost 2 bases, and 2 bases had no gene match. Germline V gives CDR1 MGHRA, CDR2 YSYEKL. This CDR3 comprises 14 residues. CDR3 region: CASSQRTGDYEQYF. For the CDR3, the DNA is TGCGCCAGCAGCCAACGGACAGGGGACTACGAGCAGTACTTC.

This clonotype was seen only a few times. The J gene is TRBJ2-7, the V gene TRBV11-2; D remains ambiguous. Germline CDR1 SGHAT, CDR2 FQNNGV. V dropped 1 base and J dropped 2 bases, with 12 bases sitting between them. This CDR3 contains 15 residues. The CDR3 sequence: CASSLVVGFPYEQYF. The CDR3 DNA reads as TGTGCCAGCAGCTTAGTAGTAGGGTTCCCCTACGAGCAGTACTTC.

This clonotype occurred many times. CDR3 in amino acids: CSVSSGLARFQETQYF. As DNA, the CDR3 is TGCAGCGTTTCGTCTGGACTAGCGCGCTTTCAAGAGACCCAGTACTTC. The chain links TRBV29-1 to TRBJ2-5; 9 bases map to TRBD2. The germline gives CDR1 SQVTM, CDR2 ANQGSEA. The V segment lost 5 bases and the J segment 2 bases; nucleotides outside the gene matches: 12. CDR3 length equals 16 residues.